Following are 31 T cell receptor beta chains from one sample sequenced in a study of blood T cell repertoires in COVID-19. Sequencing used immunoSEQ multiplex PCR; TCRdb keeps in-frame clones, though not all of them. The sample carries 60,000 to 75,000 clones, 70% to 85% recorded once. The sequencing sample was made of peripheral blood. The source of these receptors is a woman in her seventies with acute or convalescent COVID-19.

This clone came up a few times. The J gene is TRBJ1-3, the V gene TRBV5-1, with D possibly matching TRBD1 (6 bases). Looked up from germline, CDR1 is SGHRS and CDR2 is YFSETQ. This CDR3 is built from 15 residues. V lost 0 bases and J 0 bases, leaving 7 bases between the germline ends. CDR3 amino acids: CASSLGQVSGNTIYF. The CDR3 DNA follows: TGCGCCAGCAGCTTGGGACAGGTCTCTGGAAACACCATATATTTT.

V and J are TRBV9 and TRBJ2-5, with TRBD2 identical over 12 bases. This CDR3 contains 15 residues. Per germline, CDR1 SGDLS and CDR2 YYNGEE. Trimming cost V 4 bases and J 4 bases; bases outside gene matches: 5. The CDR3 DNA follows: TGTGCCAGCAGCCCCCCTAGCGGGGGGGTAGAGACCCAGTACTTC. Its protein product is CASSPPSGGVETQYF.

The gene calls are TRBV5-1 and TRBJ1-1; D call uncertain. Between the trimmed V and J ends, which lost 4 bases and 1 base, there was a span of 17 bases. The V gene's germline CDR1 is SGHRS and CDR2 YFSETQ. The CDR3 runs 16 residues. In DNA, the CDR3 is TGCGCCAGCAGCCGAACTCTCGGGAGGGAGAACACTGAAGCTTTCTTT. Translated: CASSRTLGRENTEAFF.

This clone was counted between two and nine times. The chain links TRBV7-8 to TRBJ1-1; possible D gene TRBD1, 6 bases. The CDR3 covers 14 residues. V was cut by 2 bases and J by 5 bases, with 12 bases left in between. The germline CDR1 and CDR2 sequences are SGHVS and FQNEAQ. CDR3 sequence: CASSLKLGATEAFF. CDR3 bases: TGTGCCAGCAGCTTAAAATTGGGGGCAACTGAAGCTTTCTTT.

The genes are TRBV29-1 and TRBJ1-4, with D possibly matching TRBD1 (6 bases). Germline CDR1 SQVTM, CDR2 ANQGSEA. V gave up 2 bases and J gave up 8 bases, with 12 bases separating them. This CDR3 has 13 residues. The CDR3 loop reads CSVELSRGEKLFF. The DNA of the CDR3 is TGCAGCGTTGAATTGTCCAGGGGAGAAAAACTGTTTTTT.

This clone was counted between two and nine times. V gene TRBV9 combines with J gene TRBJ2-1; D remains unclear. From germline, CDR1 is SGDLS and CDR2 YYNGEE. The CDR3 length is 13 residues. V lost 1 base and J lost 8, with 10 bases in between. The CDR3 loop reads CASSVLSSDEQFF. For the CDR3, the DNA is TGTGCCAGCAGCGTACTGTCCAGCGATGAGCAGTTCTTC.

This CDR3 reads CASSFTSGQGAMGTEAFF. The CDR3, as DNA: TGCGCCAGCAGCTTTACGAGCGGACAGGGGGCGATGGGGACTGAAGCTTTCTTT. The genes are TRBV5-1 and TRBJ1-1; 11 nucleotides match TRBD1. V lost 2 bases to trimming and J lost 5 bases; unmatched junction nucleotides: 14. Germline V gene data show CDR1 as SGHRS and CDR2 as YFSETQ. The length of the CDR3 is 18 residues. Based on the CDR3 plus reference TRBV5-1 and TRBJ1-1, the full variable domain is KAGVTQTPRYLIKTRGQQVTLSCSPISGHRSVSWYQQTPGQGLQFLFEYFSETQRNKGNFPGRFSGRQFSNSRSEMNVSTLELGDSALYLCASSFTSGQGAMGTEAFFGQGTRLTVV.

The rearrangement joins TRBV27 to TRBJ2-3; D is undetermined. Germline CDR1 reads MNHEY; CDR2 reads SMNVEV (reference sequence). The CDR3 consists of 14 residues. V lost 8 bases and J 0 bases, leaving 12 bases between the germline ends. DNA of the CDR3: TGTGCCAGCCTGCCAGGCTTTAGCACAGATACGCAGTATTTT. Protein sequence: CASLPGFSTDTQYF.

The chain combines TRBV7-3 with TRBJ1-3; 8 bases are shared with TRBD1. Germline V gene lookup returns CDR1 SGHTA and CDR2 FQGTGA. With V trimmed by 5 bases and J by 4 bases, 10 bases remained unmatched. This CDR3 has 16 amino acids. CDR3 bases: TGTGCCAGCAGCCAGGGGACAGGCGGGGCCGGAAACACCATATATTTT. It yields the protein CASSQGTGGAGNTIYF. The full variable domain, with the rest looked up from reference TRBV7-3 and TRBJ1-3, is GAGVSQTPSNKVTEKGKYVELRCDPISGHTALYWYRQSLGQGPEFLIYFQGTGAADDSGLPNDRFFAVRPEGSVSTLKIQRTERGDSAVYLCASSQGTGGAGNTIYFGEGSWLTVV.

The gene calls are TRBV4-2 and TRBJ2-5; TRBD2 aligns across 13 bases. The CDR3 covers 17 residues. The V gene end was trimmed by 3 bases and the J gene end by 6 bases; junction bases not matched to a gene: 10. Germline CDR1 LGHNA, CDR2 YNFKEQ. CDR3 loop: CASSHPTSGGAVKTQYF. As DNA, the CDR3 is TGTGCCAGCAGCCACCCCACTAGCGGGGGGGCCGTGAAGACCCAGTACTTC.

This chain joins TRBV28 and TRBJ2-3; 12 bases fit TRBD2. From germline, CDR1 is MDHEN and CDR2 SYDVKM. With V trimmed by 2 bases and J by 2 bases, 5 bases remained unmatched. This CDR3 contains 17 residues. In DNA form, the CDR3 reads TGTGCCAGCAGTTTAAGGACTAGCGGGGCCATCACAGATACGCAGTATTTT. The encoded protein is CASSLRTSGAITDTQYF. The complete variable domain, with remaining parts taken from reference TRBV28 and TRBJ2-3, reads DVKVTQSSRYLVKRTGEKVFLECVQDMDHENMFWYRQDPGLGLRLIYFSYDVKMKEKGDIPEGYSVSREKKERFSLILESASTNQTSMYLCASSLRTSGAITDTQYFGPGTRLTVL.

The chain is built from TRBV7-9 and TRBJ2-1, with 10 bases that match TRBD1. Germline V lookup: CDR1 SEHNR, CDR2 FQNEAQ (reference sequence). V shed 4 bases, J shed 9 bases, and the junction held 9 bases outside the gene matches. This CDR3 has 15 residues. The CDR3: CASSSPGQGRGEQFF. CDR3 coding DNA: TGTGCCAGCAGCTCGCCGGGACAGGGGCGGGGTGAGCAGTTCTTC.

This clone appeared a few times. The V call is TRBV11-2, the J call TRBJ1-6, with 10 nucleotides matching TRBD1. V lost 5 bases, J lost 13 bases, and 11 bases stayed unmatched. Germline CDR1 is SGHAT and CDR2 is FQNNGV. The CDR3 contains 15 residues. CDR3 sequence: CASSPIPTGGNPLHF. The CDR3 coding sequence is TGTGCCAGCAGCCCTATCCCGACAGGGGGCAATCCCCTCCACTTT.

V is TRBV6-2 or TRBV6-3 and J is TRBJ2-1; TRBD2 matches 8 bases. Germline V gives CDR1 MNHEY, CDR2 SVGEGT. V lost 1 base to trimming and J lost 9 bases; unmatched junction nucleotides: 14. The CDR3 runs to 17 residues. The CDR3 bases are TGTGCCAGCAGTTACTTGTGGCGGGGGGCCGTAGATGGTGAGCAGTTCTTC. Amino acids: CASSYLWRGAVDGEQFF.

The V call is TRBV29-1, the J call TRBJ2-3; tentative D call: TRBD1 (7 bases). The CDR3 spans 14 residues. The germline V gene encodes CDR1 SQVTM and CDR2 ANQGSEA. V was cut by 4 bases and J by 3 bases, with 14 bases left in between. The CDR3 sequence: CSVARAGGTDTQYF. The CDR3 bases are TGCAGCGTTGCTAGGGCAGGGGGGACAGATACGCAGTATTTT.

Of note for this clone: One junction end disagrees with the germline gene, perhaps due to a read error. As DNA, the CDR3 is TGTGCCAGCAATTACAAGGGGATACAATATAATTCACCCCTCCACTTT. Protein product: CASNYKGIQYNSPLHF. The chain combines TRBV6-2 or TRBV6-3 with TRBJ1-6; a possible D gene is TRBD1 (5 bases). This CDR3 is built from 16 residues. The germline V gene encodes CDR1 MNHEY and CDR2 SVGEGT.

The CDR3 sequence is CAWAAGGSYNEQFF. For the CDR3, the DNA is TGTGCCTGGGCAGCGGGGGGCTCCTACAATGAGCAGTTCTTC. The V and J genes are TRBV30 and TRBJ2-1, with 9 bases that match TRBD2. V lost 5 bases to trimming and J lost 0 bases; unmatched junction nucleotides: 2. The germline V gene has CDR1 GTSNPN and CDR2 SVGIG (reference sequence). There are 14 residues in the CDR3.

The CDR3 region is CASSRTGAEQYF. For the CDR3, the DNA is TGTGCCAGCAGCAGGACAGGGGCCGAGCAGTACTTC. The chain is built from TRBV21-1 and TRBJ2-7; the table's D call of TRBD1 was not tested on the DNA. TRBV21-1 is annotated as a pseudogene. The CDR3 has 12 amino acids.

The rearrangement links TRBV3-1 (or the pseudogene TRBV3-2) to TRBJ1-2; 7 positions match TRBD1. There are 16 residues in the CDR3. V shed 0 bases and J 7 bases; nucleotides not matched to a gene: 11. Germline values: CDR1 LGHDT, CDR2 YNNKEL (reference sequence). DNA for the CDR3: TGTGCCAGCAGCCAAGACTTGGGCAAGGGGGCGGCTGGCTACACCTTC. This encodes CASSQDLGKGAAGYTF.

This clone was seen a handful of times. The chain carries TRBV6-6 and TRBJ1-2, with D uncertain. The length of the CDR3 is 15 residues. The V gene lost 3 bases and the J gene lost 2 bases, with 13 bases spanning the gap. Germline CDR1 and CDR2: MNHNY and SVGAGI (reference sequence). CDR3 DNA: TGTGCCAGCAGTTATTTGGCAGGAAGCAACTATGGCTACACCTTC. It encodes CASSYLAGSNYGYTF.

V and J are TRBV2 and TRBJ2-1, with a tentative D call TRBD1 (5 bases). Trimming shortened V by 6 bases and J by 8 bases, and 11 bases separated the two germline ends. CDR1 is SNHLY and CDR2 is FYNNEI in the germline V gene. CDR3 size: 12 residues. The CDR3 sequence: CASRPQEHEQFF. DNA for the CDR3: TGTGCCAGCAGACCACAGGAACATGAGCAGTTCTTC.

V is TRBV7-8 and J is TRBJ1-4; 7 nucleotides line up with TRBD1. CDR3 length equals 14 residues. V dropped 5 bases and J dropped 3; count of bases not matched to a gene: 3. Germline CDR1 and CDR2: SGHVS and FQNEAQ. CDR3 amino acids: CASSRGTANEKLFF. CDR3 bases: TGTGCCAGCAGCCGCGGGACAGCTAATGAAAAACTGTTTTTT.

V is TRBV28 and J is TRBJ1-1; the D gene is possibly TRBD1 (5 bases). Germline loops: CDR1 MDHEN, CDR2 SYDVKM. This CDR3 contains 14 residues. Trimming left V 2 bases short and J 8 bases short, with 15 bases between. CDR3 nucleotide sequence: TGTGCCAGCAGTTTAGGTGGGCAAGGGGTGGAAGCTTTCTTT. As protein: CASSLGGQGVEAFF. Filled out from reference TRBV28 and TRBJ1-1, the complete variable domain reads DVKVTQSSRYLVKRTGEKVFLECVQDMDHENMFWYRQDPGLGLRLIYFSYDVKMKEKGDIPEGYSVSREKKERFSLILESASTNQTSMYLCASSLGGQGVEAFFGQGTRLTVV.

The rearrangement joins TRBV7-8 to TRBJ2-3; D is perhaps TRBD1 (6 bases). Trimming shortened V by 5 bases and J by 3 bases, and 15 bases separated the two germline ends. Germline V gene data show CDR1 as SGHVS and CDR2 as FQNEAQ. The CDR3 is 15 amino acids. CDR3 nucleotide sequence: TGTGCCAGCAGCCCGAACAGGGCTGGGACAGATACGCAGTATTTT. As protein: CASSPNRAGTDTQYF.

The CDR3 nucleotides read TGTGCCAGCAAGGGGCGATCCATGAACACTGAAGCTTTCTTT. It specifies CASKGRSMNTEAFF. This chain uses TRBV2 with TRBJ1-1, with D perhaps matching TRBD1 (5 bases). The CDR3 is made up of 14 amino acids. Per the germline V gene, CDR1 is SNHLY and CDR2 is FYNNEI. The ends were cut back, 7 bases at V and 0 bases at J, with 12 bases in the middle.

The chain carries TRBV30 and TRBJ2-3, with 8 bases identical to TRBD2. Germline trimming cut 5 bases from V and 3 bases from J; bases unmatched to any gene: 16. The CDR3 loop spans 17 amino acids. CDR1 is GTSNPN and CDR2 is SVGIG in the germline V gene (reference sequence). The CDR3 loop is CAWCPQGLVKGTDTQYF. CDR3 in DNA: TGTGCCTGGTGCCCCCAGGGACTAGTAAAAGGTACAGATACGCAGTATTTT.

This clone was counted a few times. Additional DNA sequences in this sample encode the identical CDR3. The chain recombines TRBV25-1 with TRBJ2-2, with 8 bases fitting TRBD2. Germline loops: CDR1 MGHDK, CDR2 SYGVNS. The V and J ends lost 4 bases and 7 bases, in that order; junction bases with no gene match: 11. CDR3 length: 16 amino acids. CDR3 coding DNA: TGTGCCAGCAGTGTCCATCCAGCGGGGGCCGGCGGGGAGCTGTTTTTT. It specifies CASSVHPAGAGGELFF.

The table lists this clone with a few counts. CDR3 protein: CSANQGEKLFF. In nucleotides, the CDR3 is TGCAGTGCCAACCAGGGAGAAAAACTGTTTTTT. The chain recombines TRBV20-1 with TRBJ1-4, with D maybe TRBD1 (5 bases). V dropped 6 bases and J dropped 8 bases, with 10 bases sitting between them. Germline CDR1 reads DFQATT; CDR2 reads SNEGSKA (reference sequence). This CDR3 contains 11 residues.

V usage is TRBV5-4 and J usage is TRBJ2-3, with TRBD1 matching 11 bases. The ends lost 4 bases at V and 4 bases at J; junction bases unmatched: 5. The germline V gene encodes CDR1 SGHNT and CDR2 YYREEE (reference sequence). The CDR3 extends over 15 amino acids. CDR3 sequence (DNA): TGTGCCAGCAGCCCGAGGACAGGGGGCGCAGATACGCAGTATTTT. Translated: CASSPRTGGADTQYF.

The chain combines TRBV7-9 with TRBJ2-5; D is ambiguous. Germline CDR1 reads SEHNR; CDR2 reads FQNEAQ (reference sequence). The V gene lost 5 bases and the J gene lost 6 bases, with 7 bases spanning the gap. This CDR3 contains 11 residues. The CDR3 nucleotides read TGTGCCAGCAGCCCAATCCAGACCCAGTACTTC. Translating it yields CASSPIQTQYF.

This clone was observed a handful of times. The gene calls are TRBV18 and TRBJ1-2, with 8 bases that match TRBD1. Germline V gene lookup returns CDR1 KGHSH and CDR2 LQKENI. V lost 3 bases and J lost 8; bases outside the gene matches: 5. The CDR3 sequence is 13 residues long. In DNA form, the CDR3 reads TGTGCCAGCTCACCCGGACAGGGAGAAGGCTACACCTTC. Translating it yields CASSPGQGEGYTF.